These 15 T cell receptor beta chains originate from one sample sequenced in a study of control samples from healthy donors and cancer patients. Profiled with immunoSEQ multiplex PCR; TCRdb holds only in-frame clones, not every one. The top ten hold around 6.4% of the sample, which has some 410,000 clones, approximately 92% seen once. Source material: PBMCs. The receptor set was obtained from a man between 40 and 49 years old with head and neck cancer.

The J gene is TRBJ1-2, the V gene TRBV28; D call uncertain. The CDR3 runs 12 residues. CDR1 and CDR2 from the germline V gene are MDHEN and SYDVKM. The V end was cut by 3 bases, the J end by 3 bases, with 5 bases between. The CDR3 sequence is CASSFSYYGYTF. CDR3 coding DNA: TGTGCCAGCAGTTTCAGCTACTATGGCTACACCTTC.

The chain carries TRBV5-6 and TRBJ1-4; TRBD1 is a possible D gene (6 bases). The CDR3 extends over 15 amino acids. Germline CDR1 SGHDT, CDR2 YYEEEE. V was trimmed by 3 bases and J by 0 bases, leaving 9 bases between them. The CDR3 DNA reads as TGTGCCAGCAGCTATGGACAGCCAACTAATGAAAAACTGTTTTTT. It encodes CASSYGQPTNEKLFF.

This sequence joins TRBV19 and TRBJ2-3; the match to TRBD2 covers 7 bases. The CDR3 loop spans 18 amino acids. Germline CDR1 LNHDA, CDR2 SQIVND (reference sequence). Trimming took 6 bases from V and 1 from J; bases not matched to a gene: 16. The CDR3 here is CASRQPGGGSVGTDTQYF. The CDR3, as DNA: TGTGCCAGTAGACAACCGGGAGGCGGGAGTGTTGGCACAGATACGCAGTATTTT.

The chain couples TRBV4-2 to TRBJ2-3, with 10 bases identical to TRBD2. The CDR3 spans 17 residues. CDR1 is LGHNA, CDR2 YNFKEQ, per germline. V was clipped by 0 bases and J by 4 bases; unmatched bases: 7. The CDR3 loop reads CASSQDERGGWADTQYF. CDR3 DNA sequence: TGTGCCAGCAGCCAAGACGAGCGGGGGGGCTGGGCAGATACGCAGTATTTT.

This rearrangement joins TRBV24-1 to TRBJ2-1, with 8 nucleotides matching TRBD1. V shed 9 bases, J shed 7 bases, and the junction held 13 bases outside the gene matches. CDR3 length equals 15 residues. Germline V gives CDR1 KGHDR, CDR2 SFDVKD. CDR3 loop: CATSNPRGRLNEQFF. The CDR3 region has the DNA TGTGCCACCTCCAACCCCAGGGGGCGCTTGAATGAGCAGTTCTTC.

The chain couples TRBV29-1 to TRBJ1-2, with D perhaps TRBD1 (5 bases). Trimming cost V 6 bases and J 8 bases, with 22 bases left between them. The CDR3 totals 14 residues. Germline CDR1 is SQVTM and CDR2 is ANQGSEA. The CDR3: CSVAQGARYGGYTF. CDR3 nucleotides: TGCAGCGTGGCGCAGGGCGCTCGGTACGGCGGCTACACCTTC.

V usage is TRBV28 and J usage is TRBJ2-3, with TRBD1 matching over 9 bases. The V segment lost 1 base and the J segment 3 bases; nucleotides outside the gene matches: 5. This CDR3 comprises 16 residues. Per the germline V gene, CDR1 is MDHEN and CDR2 is SYDVKM. For the CDR3, the DNA is TGTGCCAGCAGTTTATACCGGACAGGGGTGACAGATACGCAGTATTTT. The encoded protein is CASSLYRTGVTDTQYF. Drawing the rest from reference TRBV28 and TRBJ2-3, the complete variable domain is DVKVTQSSRYLVKRTGEKVFLECVQDMDHENMFWYRQDPGLGLRLIYFSYDVKMKEKGDIPEGYSVSREKKERFSLILESASTNQTSMYLCASSLYRTGVTDTQYFGPGTRLTVL.

The J gene is TRBJ2-3, the V gene TRBV2; 7 bases fit TRBD2. J lost 1 base, V lost 6 bases, and 10 bases had no gene match. This CDR3 comprises 16 residues. Germline V gives CDR1 SNHLY, CDR2 FYNNEI. In DNA, the CDR3 is TGTGCCAGCAGACCGTCCTGGGAGGGGCGCACAGATACGCAGTATTTT. It translates to CASRPSWEGRTDTQYF. Looking up the rest from reference TRBV2 and TRBJ2-3 gives the full variable domain: EPEVTQTPSHQVTQMGQEVILRCVPISNHLYFYWYRQILGQKVEFLVSFYNNEISEKSEIFDDQFSVERPDGSNFTLKIRSTKLEDSAMYFCASRPSWEGRTDTQYFGPGTRLTVL.

The gene calls are TRBV27 and TRBJ1-2; unclear D gene. Trimming removed 4 bases at V and 7 bases at J, with 10 bases between. This CDR3 is 12 amino acids long. Germline V gene data show CDR1 as MNHEY and CDR2 as SMNVEV (reference sequence). The CDR3 here is CASSSGLTGYTF. The CDR3 coding sequence is TGTGCCAGCAGTTCAGGACTGACTGGCTACACCTTC.

The chain recombines TRBV10-3 with TRBJ2-5, with D hard to call. V was trimmed by 4 bases and J by 5 bases, leaving 11 bases between them. The CDR3 has 13 residues. The germline CDR1 and CDR2 sequences are ENHRY and SYGVKD. CDR3: CAISVRPEETQYF. DNA of the CDR3: TGTGCCATCAGTGTGAGGCCAGAGGAGACCCAGTACTTC.

The chain joins TRBV6-5 to TRBJ1-1, with unresolved D. The CDR3 is made up of 15 amino acids. Germline values: CDR1 MNHEY, CDR2 SVGAGI. The V gene lost 7 bases and the J gene lost 3 bases, with 18 bases spanning the gap. The DNA of the CDR3 is TGTGCCAGCACCCTGACCCTACCCGGGTACACTGAAGCTTTCTTT. This codes for CASTLTLPGYTEAFF.

V gene TRBV5-1 combines with J gene TRBJ1-1; 8 bases fit TRBD1. CDR1 and CDR2 from the germline V gene are SGHRS and YFSETQ. This CDR3 is 14 amino acids long. V was pared by 3 bases and J by 7 bases, with 8 bases of the junction left unmatched. For the CDR3, the DNA is TGCGCCAGCAGCTCCGTCCAGGGGGCTGGTGAAGCTTTCTTT. This translates into CASSSVQGAGEAFF.

The chain's CDR3 is CASSLFPLAAPKNIQYF. The CDR3 bases are TGCGCCAGCAGCTTGTTTCCTCTGGCGGCTCCCAAAAACATTCAGTACTTC. The V call is TRBV5-1, the J call TRBJ2-4; D is unclear. V was clipped by 1 base and J by 2 bases, with 16 bases between them. This CDR3 region has 17 residues. The germline gives CDR1 SGHRS, CDR2 YFSETQ. Combining the CDR3 with reference TRBV5-1 and TRBJ2-4 gives the whole variable domain KAGVTQTPRYLIKTRGQQVTLSCSPISGHRSVSWYQQTPGQGLQFLFEYFSETQRNKGNFPGRFSGRQFSNSRSEMNVSTLELGDSALYLCASSLFPLAAPKNIQYFGAGTRLSVL.

J is TRBJ2-7 and V is TRBV6-5, with TRBD1 as a possible D gene (6 bases). The germline V gene encodes CDR1 MNHEY and CDR2 SVGAGI. The CDR3 covers 13 residues. Trimming cost V 2 bases and J 7 bases, with 12 bases left between them. CDR3 nucleotide sequence: TGTGCCAGCAGTTACGTACAGGGAAGGGAGCAGTACTTC. As protein: CASSYVQGREQYF.

The chain carries TRBV6-5 and TRBJ1-3, with TRBD1 identical over 7 bases. Germline V lookup: CDR1 MNHEY, CDR2 SVGAGI. This CDR3 region has 14 residues. V shed 6 bases, J shed 3 bases, and the junction held 5 bases outside the gene matches. The chain's CDR3 is CASRTGDSGNTIYF. Here the CDR3 DNA reads TGTGCCAGCAGGACCGGGGACAGTGGAAACACCATATATTTT.